This section outlines one T cell receptor (beta chain) sequence together with its context. What it binds is not known. Use of 60 Vbeta and 13 Jbeta primers characterized the PCR. The method was immunoSEQ multiplex PCR; TCRdb's version includes in-frame clones alone and lacks a portion of them. Among hundreds of thousands of clones listed, approximately 88% were seen once. The source of the sample is a study of cytomegalovirus exposure and HLA in healthy donors. Study background: A prior study identified approximately 110 million unique TCR beta sequences from some 200 million T cells.

Study findings and constraints: In a later analysis, a missense DCLRE1C variant was linked to TCR beta V- and J-gene trimming. Roughly uniform depth of sequencing across donors was assumed in presence/absence analyses.

The clonotype originates from a boy aged 2-9 years in good health and CMV-seronegative. The sequencing input was PBMCs.

For the CDR3, the DNA is TGTGCCAGCAGTTTATCGAAGGGACTAGCGGGAGTCTACGAGCAGTACTTC. Its protein product is CASSLSKGLAGVYEQYF. The J gene is TRBJ2-7, the V gene TRBV27; 14 bases are shared with TRBD2. This CDR3 has 17 residues. CDR1 MNHEY and CDR2 SMNVEV come from the germline V gene (reference sequence). V shed 0 bases, J shed 3 bases, and the junction held 4 bases outside the gene matches.